This T cell receptor (beta chain) was profiled in a study of blood T cells in healthy people across ages. Peripheral blood was drawn, about 9.1 milliliters per donor. A note on this clonotype: Its specificity is unknown.

For the second PCR, which ran for about 7 to 11 cycles, a sample-barcoded 5' primer and a J-beta primer mix were used. Samples each returned at least 2.5 million CDR3-containing paired-end reads. One entry per CDR3 protein, called by TCRdb with MiXCR from the 5' RACE reads. The sample includes roughly 1 million distinct CDR3 sequences, under 30% of them seen just once. CDR1 is DFQATT, CDR2 SNEGSKA, per germline (reference sequence). The CDR3 is 14 amino acids. The V end was cut by 6 bases, the J end by 7 bases, with 18 bases between. General study results and limits: The study found TCR beta diversity correlated strongly with naive T cell percentage. Shifts in expanded clonotypes may have been confounded by donor CMV status, which was unknown.

A further study also used this sample, focusing on T cells of mothers and their children.

The chain recombines TRBV20-1 with TRBJ1-4, with a weak D call TRBD1 (5 bases). Material: blood. The source is a girl between 2 and 10 years old in good health. This CDR3 is CSAAPAGSVEKLFF. As DNA, the CDR3 is TGCAGTGCCGCCCCGGCAGGGTCCGTTGAAAAACTGTTTTTT.